This T cell receptor (beta chain) stems from a study of T cells in localized non-small cell lung cancer. Study observations and caveats: Adjacent lung held a median roughly 54 of the top 100 tumor clones.

With respect to this clone: Its antigen is not known.

Per the germline V gene, CDR1 is MGHRA and CDR2 is YSYEKL. The CDR3 extends over 16 amino acids. V was cut by 4 bases and J by 0 bases, with 13 bases left in between. The method was immunoSEQ multiplex PCR; TCRdb's version includes in-frame clones alone and lacks a portion of them. The sample consists of around 70,000 clones, 85% to 90% of them appearing once. The sequencing here drew on peripheral blood, taken before any cancer treatment. The V call is TRBV4-1, the J call TRBJ2-1; D unclear. This sequence was found in a male donor older than 55 with stage III squamous cell lung carcinoma. CDR3 DNA sequence: TGCGCCAGCAGCCTTATTATCAACGGCTCCTACAATGAGCAGTTCTTC. Translation gives CASSLIINGSYNEQFF.